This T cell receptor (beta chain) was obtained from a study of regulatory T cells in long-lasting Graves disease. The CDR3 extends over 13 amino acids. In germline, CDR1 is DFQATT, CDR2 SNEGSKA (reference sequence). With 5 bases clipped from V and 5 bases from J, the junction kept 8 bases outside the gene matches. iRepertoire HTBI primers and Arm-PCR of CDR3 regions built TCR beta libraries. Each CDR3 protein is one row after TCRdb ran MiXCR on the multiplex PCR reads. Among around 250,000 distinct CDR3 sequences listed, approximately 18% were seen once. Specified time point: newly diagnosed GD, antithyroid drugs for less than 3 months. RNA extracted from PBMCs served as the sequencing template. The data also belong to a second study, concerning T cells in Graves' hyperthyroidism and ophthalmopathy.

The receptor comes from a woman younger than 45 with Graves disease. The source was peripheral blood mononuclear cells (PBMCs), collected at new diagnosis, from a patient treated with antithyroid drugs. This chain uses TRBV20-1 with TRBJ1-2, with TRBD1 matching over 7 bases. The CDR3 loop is CSARTGQLYGYTF. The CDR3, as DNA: TGCAGTGCTCGGACAGGCCAGCTTTATGGCTACACCTTC.